The T cell receptor beta chain described here comes from a study of Graves' ophthalmopathy and Graves' hyperthyroidism. Study context: Stable hyperthyroidism meant no progression to ophthalmopathy within 18 months of follow-up. Findings and caveats of the study: The 13-signature model separated ophthalmopathy from stable hyperthyroidism at almost 90% sensitivity and about 80% specificity. A majority of expanded thyroid clonotypes exceeding 0.001 frequency were likewise present in blood. The model achieved about 70% sensitivity and less than 85% specificity for ophthalmopathy progression.

The sequenced template was RNA, covering the TCR beta CDR3 region. After a first-round RT-PCR with HTBI primers, a second-round multiplex PCR was run. TCRdb reprocessed the multiplex PCR reads via MiXCR and lists one record per CDR3 protein. The sample includes around 1.1 million distinct CDR3 sequences, about 38% of them seen just once. This CDR3 has 16 residues. Trimming took 3 bases from V and 2 from J; bases not matched to a gene: 12. In germline, CDR1 is DFQATT, CDR2 SNEGSKA (reference sequence). With respect to this clonotype: Its target is unknown.

The chain joins TRBV20-1 to TRBJ1-2; 7 nucleotides line up with TRBD1. This TCR was sampled from an adult man with Graves' hyperthyroidism. Material for sequencing was peripheral blood or thyroid tissue (not recorded which). The CDR3 DNA reads as TGCAGTGCTAGGCACGCGGCAGACAGGGCAAACTATGGCTACACCTTC. Protein: CSARHAADRANYGYTF.